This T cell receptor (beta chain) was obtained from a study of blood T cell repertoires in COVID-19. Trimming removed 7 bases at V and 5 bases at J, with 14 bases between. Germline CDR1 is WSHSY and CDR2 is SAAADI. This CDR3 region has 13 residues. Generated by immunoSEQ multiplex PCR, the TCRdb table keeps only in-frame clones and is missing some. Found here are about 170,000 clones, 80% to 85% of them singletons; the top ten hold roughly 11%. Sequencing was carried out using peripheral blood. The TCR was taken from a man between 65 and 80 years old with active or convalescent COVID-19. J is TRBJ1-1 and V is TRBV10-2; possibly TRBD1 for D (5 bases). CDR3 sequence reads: CASIAGDGTEAFF. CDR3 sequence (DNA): TGCGCCAGCATTGCGGGGGATGGGACTGAAGCTTTCTTT.